This T cell receptor (beta chain) is from a study of long-term antiretroviral therapy in people with HIV. Study as a whole: The earliest samples came about a decade before the 2015 immediate-ART recommendation. Regarding the study as a whole: Clones with expansion before ART led the repertoire at all time points.

Prior to DNA extraction, the samples held roughly 1-10 million cryopreserved PBMC. Comment on this clone: Its antigen remains unidentified.

At survey level, the immunoSEQ assay was run in its v3.0 version. Each sample had sequencing targeting about 35,000-50,000 T-cell genomes. Measured with immunoSEQ multiplex PCR; TCRdb has only the in-frame clones, and not every one. The repertoire holds some 16,000 clones, with around 74% as singletons. CDR1 and CDR2 (germline): SGDLS, YYNGEE. Germline trimming cut 0 bases from V and 8 bases from J; bases unmatched to any gene: 7. The CDR3 spans 15 residues. The specimen was unsorted PBMCs, collected approximately 2.2 years before starting antiretroviral therapy. The chain uses TRBV9 and TRBJ1-4; TRBD1 matches at 7 bases. The TCR sequence derives from a man aged 25 to 45 with HIV. The CDR3 DNA sequence: TGTGCCAGCAGCGTAGCTGTGACAGGGAGGGAAAAACTGTTTTTT. It encodes CASSVAVTGREKLFF. The full variable domain, with the rest looked up from reference TRBV9 and TRBJ1-4, is DSGVTQTPKHLITATGQRVTLRCSPRSGDLSVYWYQQSLDQGLQFLIQYYNGEERAKGNILERFSAQQFPDLHSELNLSSLELGDSALYFCASSVAVTGREKLFFGSGTQLSVL.